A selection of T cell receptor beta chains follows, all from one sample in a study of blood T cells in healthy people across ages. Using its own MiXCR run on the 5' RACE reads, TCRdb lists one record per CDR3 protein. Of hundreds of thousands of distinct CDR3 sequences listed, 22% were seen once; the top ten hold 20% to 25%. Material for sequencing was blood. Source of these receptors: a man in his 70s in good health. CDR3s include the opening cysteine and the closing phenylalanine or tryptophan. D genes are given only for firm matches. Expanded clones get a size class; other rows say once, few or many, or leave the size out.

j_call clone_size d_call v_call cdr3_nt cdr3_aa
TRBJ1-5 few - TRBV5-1 TGCGCCAGCAGCTTGGACTCCTATCAGCCCCAGCATTTT CASSLDSYQPQHF
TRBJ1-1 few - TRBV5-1 TGCGCCAGCATGTCAACGAACACTGAAGCTTTCTTT CASMSTNTEAFF
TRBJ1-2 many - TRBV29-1 TGCAGCGTTCGGAAGGAAAAAGGCTACACCTTC CSVRKEKGYTF
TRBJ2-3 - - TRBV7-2 TGTGCCAGCAGCTATTCCCTGGGAGATACGCAGTATTTT CASSYSLGDTQYF
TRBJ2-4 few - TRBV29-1 TGCAGCGTTGAAGAGCGAACCAAAAACATTCAGTACTTC CSVEERTKNIQYF
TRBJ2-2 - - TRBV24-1 TGTGCCACCAGTGAAGGCGGGGAGCTGTTTTTT CATSEGGELFF
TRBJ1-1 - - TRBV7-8 TGTGCCAGCAGCTTAGGTTCTGTAGGGGGTAACACTGAAGCTTTCTTT CASSLGSVGGNTEAFF
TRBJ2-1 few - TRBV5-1 TGCGCCAGTTTAAGGGGGGGGAGCTCCTACAATGAGCAGTTCTTC CASLRGGSSYNEQFF
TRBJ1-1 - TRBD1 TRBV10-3 TGTGCCGTCCGCTCCGGGACAGACAACACTGAAGCTTTCTTT CAVRSGTDNTEAFF
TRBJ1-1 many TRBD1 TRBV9 TGTGCCAGCAGCGTAACTAGGACAGGCACTGAAGCTTTCTTT CASSVTRTGTEAFF
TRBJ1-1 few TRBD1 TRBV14 TGTGCCAGCAGCCAAGTAGGAAGGGGGCCGAACACTGAAGCTTTCTTT CASSQVGRGPNTEAFF
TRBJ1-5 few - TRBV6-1 TGTGCCAGCAGTGAAGTGTGGAGCAATCAGCCCCAGCATTTT CASSEVWSNQPQHF
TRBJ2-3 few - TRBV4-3 TGCGCCAGCAGCCAAGGTGGACCCCGGGATACGCAGTATTTT CASSQGGPRDTQYF
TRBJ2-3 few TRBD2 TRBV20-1 TGCAGTGCTAGAAGGGGGCTGGGTAGCGGGAGTGGAGATACGCAGTATTTT CSARRGLGSGSGDTQYF
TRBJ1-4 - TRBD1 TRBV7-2 TGTGCCAGCAGCCAGGAAGTGGGACAGACTAATGAAAAACTGTTTTTT CASSQEVGQTNEKLFF
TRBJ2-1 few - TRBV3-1 TGTGCCAACAGCCGCCCGGGAGCCTACAATGAGCAGTTCTTC CANSRPGAYNEQFF
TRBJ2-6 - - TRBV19 TGTGCCAGTACACCCGGCACAGGGTTCTCTGGGGCCAACGTCCTGACTTTC CASTPGTGFSGANVLTF
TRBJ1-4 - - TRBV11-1 TGTGCCAGCAGCTTATCCGTTACTAATGAAAAACTGTTTTTT CASSLSVTNEKLFF
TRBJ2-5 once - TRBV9 TGTGCCAGCAGCGCGACAGGCCTCCCCGGGGGGACCCAGTACTTC CASSATGLPGGTQYF
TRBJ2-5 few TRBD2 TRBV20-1 TGCAGTGCTAGGGGGGAGGGGATCCAAGAGACCCAGTACTTC CSARGEGIQETQYF
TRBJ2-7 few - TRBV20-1 TGCAGTGCTACATCGGCCCAAGCAGTCATTTCCTACGAGCAGTACTTC CSATSAQAVISYEQYF
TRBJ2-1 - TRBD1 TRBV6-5 TGTGCCAGCAGTTACTCGACAGGGGTGGTAAATGAGCAGTTCTTC CASSYSTGVVNEQFF
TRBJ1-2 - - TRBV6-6 TGTGCCAGCAGTCTCTCGACACAGAACTATGGCTACACCTTC CASSLSTQNYGYTF
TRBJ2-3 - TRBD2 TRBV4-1 TGCGCCAGCAGCCTGGGACTAGCGGAGGGTGGAGATACGCAGTATTTT CASSLGLAEGGDTQYF
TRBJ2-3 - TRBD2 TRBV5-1 TGCGCCAGCAGCTTGGCCAGCGGGGAAGATACGCAGTATTTT CASSLASGEDTQYF
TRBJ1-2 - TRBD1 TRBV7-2 TGTGCCAGCAGCTTGGGGGGACAGTATTATGGCTACACCTTC CASSLGGQYYGYTF
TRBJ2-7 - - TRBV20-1 TGCAGTGCTCCAGGGACCGACCGCTCCTACGAGCAGTACTTC CSAPGTDRSYEQYF
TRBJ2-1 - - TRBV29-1 TGCAGCGTTCTGCGTCCCAGCTCCTACAATGAGCAGTTCTTC CSVLRPSSYNEQFF
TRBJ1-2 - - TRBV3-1 TGTGCCAGCAGTCTTCGACAGTCAAGGGGAAGCTACACCTTC CASSLRQSRGSYTF
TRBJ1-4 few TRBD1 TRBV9 TGTGCCAGCAGCCCCAGAGGTTCCGGGACAGGAAAGGAAAAACTGTTTTTT CASSPRGSGTGKEKLFF
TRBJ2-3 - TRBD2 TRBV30 TGTGCCTGGAGTCTAGGACTAGCGGGAGATACGCAGTATTTT CAWSLGLAGDTQYF
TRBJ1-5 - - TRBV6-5 TGTGCCAGCAGTTACTCGAATCCAGGGGCGCCCGACTATAGCAATCAGCCCCAGCATTTT CASSYSNPGAPDYSNQPQHF
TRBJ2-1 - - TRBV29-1 TGCAGCGTTGAAGCGCAGACCACTCCTCTCAATGAGCAGTTCTTC CSVEAQTTPLNEQFF
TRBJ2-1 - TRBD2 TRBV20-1 TGCAGTGCCGAGGCCATACCGGGACTAGCTCCCTACAATGAGCAGTTCTTC CSAEAIPGLAPYNEQFF
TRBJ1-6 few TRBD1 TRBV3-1 TGTGCCAGCAGCCGTGCAGGGGGCGAATCACCCCTCCACTTT CASSRAGGESPLHF
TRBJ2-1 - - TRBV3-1 TGTGCCAGCAGCCCTCGTGACACGAGCTCCTACAATGAGCAGTTCTTC CASSPRDTSSYNEQFF
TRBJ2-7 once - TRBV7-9 TGTGTCAGCAGCAGAAATTCTTGGGGTGACGAGCAGTACTTC CVSSRNSWGDEQYF
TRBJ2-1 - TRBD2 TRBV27 TGTGCCAGCAGTGTCGGGACTAGCCAATCAAATGAGCAGTTCTTC CASSVGTSQSNEQFF
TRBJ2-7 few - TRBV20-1 TGCAGTGCTACGGATGGCGGGTTAAACGAGCAGTACTTC CSATDGGLNEQYF
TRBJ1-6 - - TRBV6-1 TGTGCCAGCAGTCGGACAGTTGGAGATTCACCCCTCCACTTT CASSRTVGDSPLHF
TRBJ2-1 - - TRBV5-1 TGCGCCAGCAGCCCCAGGGATAGGGAGCAGTTCTTC CASSPRDREQFF
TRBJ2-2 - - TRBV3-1 TGTGCCAGCAGCCAAACCCCGGGGACCGGGGAGCTGTTTTTT CASSQTPGTGELFF
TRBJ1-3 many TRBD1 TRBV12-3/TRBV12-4 TGTGCCAGCAGTTTGGGTAGAGCAGGGGGAGGAAACACCATATATTTT CASSLGRAGGGNTIYF
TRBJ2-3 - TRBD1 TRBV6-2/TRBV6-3 TGTGCCAGCAGTCGACAGGGCGGAGATACGCAGTATTTT CASSRQGGDTQYF
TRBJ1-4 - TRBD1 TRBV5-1 TGCGCCAGCAGCCACGGACGGGACAGGGCGAATGAAAAACTGTTTTTT CASSHGRDRANEKLFF
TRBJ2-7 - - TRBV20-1 TGCAGTGCTAGGGTCCAGTATCCCTACGAGCAGTACTTC CSARVQYPYEQYF
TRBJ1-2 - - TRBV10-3 TGTGCCATCAGTGTGGGAGGGCTCAACTATGGCTACACCTTC CAISVGGLNYGYTF
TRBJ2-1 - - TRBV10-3 TGTGCCATCAGTGATGGAGGTCCCTACAATGAGCAGTTCTTC CAISDGGPYNEQFF
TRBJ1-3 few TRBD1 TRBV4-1 TGCGCCAGCAGCCAAGATCGCGGGACAGCAGGAAACACCATATATTTT CASSQDRGTAGNTIYF
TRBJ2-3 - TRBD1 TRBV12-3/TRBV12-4 TGTGCCAGCAACATGAACAGGGGTGAGGGCACAGATACGCAGTATTTT CASNMNRGEGTDTQYF
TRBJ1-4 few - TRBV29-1 TGCAGCGTTGGCAAAGCGGGGGTCGGGGAAAAACTGTTTTTT CSVGKAGVGEKLFF
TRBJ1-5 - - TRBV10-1 TGCGCCAGCAGTGAGTCTGAAAGGCCCCAGCATTTT CASSESERPQHF
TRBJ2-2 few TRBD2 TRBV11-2 TGTGCCAGCAGCCCCACTCGGGAGGGGGTTCGTTCCGGGGAGCTGTTTTTT CASSPTREGVRSGELFF
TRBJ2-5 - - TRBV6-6 TGTGCCAGCAAGTTGGCCCAACAAGAGACCCAGTACTTC CASKLAQQETQYF
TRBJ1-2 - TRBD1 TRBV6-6 TGTGCCAGCAGTTCGACAGGGGCCCTCACCTTC CASSSTGALTF
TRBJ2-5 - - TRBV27 TGTGCCAGCAGTTCGTCCCCCTGGGAACAAGAGACCCAGTACTTC CASSSSPWEQETQYF
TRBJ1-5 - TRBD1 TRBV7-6 TGTGCCAGCAGCTTACAAGGGGGCACGCCCCAGCATTTT CASSLQGGTPQHF
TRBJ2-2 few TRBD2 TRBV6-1 TGTGCCAGCAGGGCTAGGGGACTAGCGTACGTGACTGGGGAGCTGTTTTTT CASRARGLAYVTGELFF
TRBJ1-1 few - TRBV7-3 TGTGCCAGCAGCTATGGGAAGGGTACTGAAGCTTTCTTT CASSYGKGTEAFF
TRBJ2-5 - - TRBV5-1 TGCGCCAGCAGCTCGGGGGGCTTTGGAGGTCAAGAGACCCAGTACTTC CASSSGGFGGQETQYF